This T cell receptor (beta chain) appears in the sequencing data of a study of blood T cell repertoires in COVID-19. Study-wide context: Whether acute or convalescent, the COVID-19 samples came from the United States, Italy and Spain.

There are 18 residues in the CDR3. V lost 0 bases and J lost 3, with 15 bases in between. The V gene's germline CDR1 is MGHRA and CDR2 YSYEKL. Libraries were prepared by immunoSEQ multiplex PCR; TCRdb keeps only in-frame clonotypes and omits some of them. The top ten hold around 15% of the sample, which has tens of thousands of clones, 87% seen once. The sequence was obtained from a human donor with active COVID-19. The donor label of this sample is uncertain. Sequenced input: peripheral blood. The chain carries TRBV4-1 and TRBJ2-6; D remains ambiguous. CDR3 sequence (DNA): TGCGCCAGCAGCCAAGATGTCCTGGCGGTAATTGGGGCCAACGTCCTGACTTTC. It encodes CASSQDVLAVIGANVLTF.